One TCR beta chain is described in this entry. Its antigen is unidentified. The assay was immunoSEQ multiplex PCR, and TCRdb's table has in-frame clones only and misses some. In the table there are roughly 45,000 clones, approximately 78% of which are singletons. This specimen comes from a study of PD-L1 blockade in urothelial cancer. Whole-study context: Samples came from 3 weeks, at the second dose, and 6 weeks into treatment. Study-level results: Tumor-associated blood clones were expanded more by durable-benefit patients at 3 weeks.

The CDR3 spans 15 residues. The V gene's germline CDR1 is MNHNS and CDR2 SASEGT. After removal of 1 base from V and 4 bases from J, the junction contained 4 bases not matched to a gene. Time point meaning: peripheral blood 6 weeks after treatment start. Patients had locally advanced or metastatic urothelial carcinoma. Between 1 and 8 samples per patient were obtained, pretreatment and on-treatment. Material: PBMCs, obtained around atezolizumab (anti-PD-L1) treatment. V gene TRBV6-1 combines with J gene TRBJ2-7; TRBD1 matches 10 bases. The source of this sequence is a man between 70 and 80 years old with urothelial cancer. The CDR3 sequence: CASSEGQGAFYEQYF. The DNA of the CDR3 is TGTGCCAGCAGTGAAGGACAGGGGGCCTTTTACGAGCAGTACTTC.